The clone carrying this T cell receptor (beta chain) was recorded only once. The sample belongs to a study of blood T cell repertoires in COVID-19. The CDR3 has 13 amino acids. The germline V gene encodes CDR1 SGHKS and CDR2 YYEKEE (reference sequence). V gave up 3 bases and J gave up 0 bases, with 4 bases separating them. Clones were sequenced by immunoSEQ multiplex PCR, and TCRdb holds only the in-frame ones, with some missing. The data hold roughly 29,000 clones, with 70% to 90% observed a single time. The sequence came from a human donor in a cohort sampled during active COVID-19. Material for sequencing was peripheral blood. The chain uses TRBV5-5 and TRBJ1-3; D uncertain. CDR3 nucleotide sequence: TGTGCCAGCAGCTCCAGCTCTGGAAACACCATATATTTT. Translation gives CASSSSSGNTIYF.